This TCR beta chain emerged from a study of HIV-infected patients and healthy controls. The wider study: Total CDR3 counts per chain did not differ significantly between patients and controls. Study outcomes and limitations: CMV-associated CDR3s mostly grew nonsignificantly during therapy, while HIV-associated CDR3s declined significantly. Healthy controls carried many MAIT alpha-chain CDR3s, while HIV+ repertoires had few.

About 480 ng RNA was reverse transcribed with alpha and beta constant-region primers. Using multiplexing indices, alpha and beta chain libraries were generated apart by chain-specific third strand synthesis. TCRdb re-derived calls from the 5' RACE reads in MiXCR, one entry per CDR3 protein. The sample lists around 10,000 distinct CDR3 sequences; less than 9.5% were seen once. This clonotype was seen ten or more times. Its antigen remains unknown. Germline V gene sequence: CDR1 SGHTA, CDR2 FQGNSA. With 5 bases clipped from V and 9 bases from J, the junction kept 15 bases outside the gene matches. This CDR3 region has 16 residues. The repertoire came from unfractionated whole blood and reflected all unsorted peripheral T cells. RNA came from more than 2 ml of peripheral blood.

The receptor's source is an adult with HIV infection. The rearrangement uses TRBV7-2 and TRBJ2-1; TRBD1 aligns across 8 bases. Sequencing was performed on blood, taken before antiretroviral therapy. The CDR3 DNA follows: TGTGCCAGCAGCCCAGGGGGCCCACGAGGAGGCGGTGAGCAGTTCTTC. Its translation: CASSPGGPRGGGEQFF.